This entry lists 5 T cell receptor beta chains sequenced from one sample in a study of blood T cell repertoires in COVID-19. Some clones are missing from TCRdb's copy, which holds only in-frame ones; the method was immunoSEQ multiplex PCR. The sample yields 200,000 to 250,000 clones, more than 80% seen once. The sequenced material came from PBMCs or T cells enriched from blood (not recorded which). Every receptor here comes from a woman younger than 35 in a cohort exposed to, infected with or recovered from COVID-19 (not recorded which).

This chain connects TRBV5-1 to TRBJ2-5; D not certain. The V end was cut by 0 bases, the J end by 2 bases, with 20 bases between. The CDR3 totals 18 residues. Germline V lookup: CDR1 SGHRS, CDR2 YFSETQ. This CDR3 is CASSLGSSATGVQETQYF. DNA for the CDR3: TGCGCCAGCAGCTTGGGTTCCTCAGCGACCGGAGTACAAGAGACCCAGTACTTC. The variable domain in full, with the rest retrieved from reference TRBV5-1 and TRBJ2-5, is KAGVTQTPRYLIKTRGQQVTLSCSPISGHRSVSWYQQTPGQGLQFLFEYFSETQRNKGNFPGRFSGRQFSNSRSEMNVSTLELGDSALYLCASSLGSSATGVQETQYFGPGTRLLVL.

The chain combines TRBV27 with TRBJ1-1; D unclear. CDR1 and CDR2 from the germline V gene are MNHEY and SMNVEV (reference sequence). This CDR3 comprises 12 residues. The V and J ends lost 5 bases and 1 base respectively, with 5 bases between them. The chain's CDR3 is CASSPRNTEAFF. As DNA, the CDR3 is TGTGCCAGCAGTCCTCGGAACACTGAAGCTTTCTTT.

The chain carries TRBV6-1 and TRBJ2-7; TRBD2 might be the D (6 bases). The length of the CDR3 is 16 residues. Germline lookup yields CDR1 MNHNS and CDR2 SASEGT. V shed 4 bases and J shed 4 bases, with 20 bases lying between them. CDR3 loop: CASSGRGGGDRYEQYF. For the CDR3, the DNA is TGTGCCAGCAGTGGTCGGGGAGGCGGGGATCGTTACGAGCAGTACTTC.

V and J are TRBV25-1 and TRBJ2-3, with 12 bases fitting TRBD2. The CDR3 loop spans 15 amino acids. From germline, CDR1 is MGHDK and CDR2 SYGVNS. With 8 bases clipped from V and 0 bases from J, the junction kept 3 bases outside the gene matches. The CDR3 nucleotides are TGTGCCAGCCTCGGACTAGCGGGGAGCACAGATACGCAGTATTTT. As protein: CASLGLAGSTDTQYF.

The chain carries TRBV7-9 and TRBJ1-5, with D maybe TRBD1 (5 bases). Germline values: CDR1 SEHNR, CDR2 FQNEAQ (reference sequence). V lost 4 bases to trimming and J lost 0 bases, with 10 bases between them. This CDR3 comprises 15 residues. The CDR3 DNA sequence: TGTGCCAGCAGCTGGACACCTTATAGCAATCAGCCCCAGCATTTT. Amino acids: CASSWTPYSNQPQHF.